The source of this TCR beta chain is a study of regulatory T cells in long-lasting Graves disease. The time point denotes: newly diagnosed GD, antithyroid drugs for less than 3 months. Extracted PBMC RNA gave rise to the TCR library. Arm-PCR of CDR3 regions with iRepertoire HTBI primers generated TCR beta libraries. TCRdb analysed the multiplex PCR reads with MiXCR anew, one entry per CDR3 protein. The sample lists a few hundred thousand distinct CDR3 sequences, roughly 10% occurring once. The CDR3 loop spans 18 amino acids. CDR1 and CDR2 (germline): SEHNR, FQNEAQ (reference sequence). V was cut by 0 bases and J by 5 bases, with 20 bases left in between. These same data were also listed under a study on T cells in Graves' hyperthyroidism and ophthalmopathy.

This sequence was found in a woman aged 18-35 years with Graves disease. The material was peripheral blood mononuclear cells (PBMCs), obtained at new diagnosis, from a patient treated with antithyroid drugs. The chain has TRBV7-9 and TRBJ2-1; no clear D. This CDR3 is CASSLAGRPYGRHNEQFF. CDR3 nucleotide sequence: TGTGCCAGCAGCTTAGCGGGTCGACCTTATGGCAGACACAATGAGCAGTTCTTC.